These 23 T cell receptor beta chains were sequenced from one sample in a study of blood T cell repertoires in COVID-19. This table comes from immunoSEQ multiplex PCR, and its TCRdb copy is limited to in-frame clones, with some not included. The sample lists under 60,000 clones; about 85% were seen once. Sequencing input: peripheral blood. These TCRs come from a human donor in a cohort sampled during active COVID-19.

The chain is built from TRBV9 and TRBJ1-3, with 7 positions matching TRBD1. The germline CDR1 and CDR2 sequences are SGDLS and YYNGEE. The CDR3 length is 19 residues. V shed 1 base and J 0 bases; nucleotides not matched to a gene: 13. The CDR3 bases are TGTGCCAGCAGCGTATCTGCAAGGGGGCTGGGGACCTCTGGAAACACCATATATTTT. Protein product: CASSVSARGLGTSGNTIYF.

The V call is TRBV7-8, the J call TRBJ2-2; 7 bases line up with TRBD1. The V gene's germline CDR1 is SGHVS and CDR2 FQNEAQ. Trimming cost V 5 bases and J 5 bases; bases outside gene matches: 11. The CDR3 spans 16 residues. CDR3 loop: CASSLTSYRGTGELFF. DNA of the CDR3: TGTGCCAGCAGCCTAACCAGTTACAGGGGAACCGGGGAGCTGTTTTTT.

The rearrangement joins TRBV6-6 to TRBJ2-2; TRBD1 agrees at 8 bases. The CDR3 contains 14 residues. The V segment lost 5 bases and the J segment 4 bases; nucleotides outside the gene matches: 3. Germline V gene data show CDR1 as MNHNY and CDR2 as SVGAGI (reference sequence). CDR3: CASSDTGGTGELFF. The CDR3 DNA reads as TGTGCCAGCAGTGACACAGGGGGCACCGGGGAGCTGTTTTTT.

In this sample, this clone turned up a few times. V usage is TRBV10-3 and J usage is TRBJ2-7, with 12 bases lining up with TRBD1. V gave up 4 bases and J gave up 3 bases; unmatched junction bases: 4. The germline gives CDR1 ENHRY, CDR2 SYGVKD. This CDR3 comprises 15 residues. The CDR3 region is CAISGGQGANYEQYF. The CDR3 DNA reads TGTGCCATCAGTGGGGGACAGGGGGCCAACTACGAGCAGTACTTC.

Note on this clone: Additional DNA sequences in this sample encode the identical CDR3. The V call is TRBV20-1, the J call TRBJ2-7, with 7 bases aligning to TRBD2. In germline, CDR1 is DFQATT, CDR2 SNEGSKA (reference sequence). The CDR3 covers 11 residues. After removal of 6 bases from V and 5 bases from J, the junction contained 4 bases not matched to a gene. CDR3 bases: TGCAGTGCCGCTAGCGGCCACGAGCAGTACTTC. This encodes CSAASGHEQYF.

The chain links TRBV7-7 to TRBJ2-1, with D uncertain. CDR3 length equals 17 residues. The germline V and J ends were trimmed by 5 bases and 0 bases, with 17 bases remaining between them. Germline V gene lookup returns CDR1 SSHAT and CDR2 FNYEAQ (reference sequence). The CDR3 reads CASSPSPSRSSYNEQFF. The CDR3 region has the DNA TGTGCCAGCAGCCCCTCTCCTTCTCGGAGCTCCTACAATGAGCAGTTCTTC. Complete variable domain (other parts from reference TRBV7-7 and TRBJ2-1): GAGVSQSPRYKVTKRGQDVTLRCDPISSHATLYWYQQALGQGPEFLTYFNYEAQPDKSGLPSDRFSAERPEGSISTLTIQRTEQRDSAMYRCASSPSPSRSSYNEQFFGPGTRLTVL.

V and J are TRBV10-1 and TRBJ2-1; no clear D gene. Trimming stripped 0 bases from V and 0 bases from J, with 15 bases between. CDR1 is WNHNN and CDR2 is SYGVQD in the germline V gene (reference sequence). This CDR3 comprises 18 residues. The CDR3 coding sequence is TGCGCCAGCAGTGAGTCGACATACGAGCTCCCCTCCTACAATGAGCAGTTCTTC. Translated: CASSESTYELPSYNEQFF.

The rearrangement uses TRBV6-1 and TRBJ1-2, with 7 positions matching TRBD1. The CDR3 consists of 15 residues. V dropped 2 bases and J dropped 4; count of bases not matched to a gene: 7. CDR1 is MNHNS, CDR2 SASEGT, per germline. Here the CDR3 DNA reads TGTGCCAGCAGTGAATCGACAGGGATCGTCTATGGCTACACCTTC. This translates into CASSESTGIVYGYTF.

This chain joins TRBV6-2 or TRBV6-3 and TRBJ2-3, with 8 bases lining up with TRBD1. Trimming took 6 bases from V and 4 from J; bases not matched to a gene: 9. The germline V gene encodes CDR1 MNHEY and CDR2 SVGEGT. The length of the CDR3 is 15 residues. The CDR3 DNA sequence: TGTGCCAGCAGCGAACCGGGACAGGTTTCAGATACGCAGTATTTT. Amino acid sequence: CASSEPGQVSDTQYF.

This clone has a single count. This sequence joins TRBV2 and TRBJ1-5; no clear D. The V gene's germline CDR1 is SNHLY and CDR2 FYNNEI. The CDR3 consists of 12 residues. V lost 6 bases, J lost 4 bases, and 7 bases lay in between. CDR3: CASRGVNQPQHF. The CDR3 DNA reads TGTGCCAGCAGGGGCGTAAATCAGCCCCAGCATTTT.

The chain employs TRBV3-1 (or the pseudogene TRBV3-2) and TRBJ1-1; 11 nucleotides agree with TRBD1. The V gene's germline CDR1 is LGHDT and CDR2 YNNKEL (reference sequence). The CDR3 is 13 residues long. Unmatched junction bases numbered 3, after V lost 4 bases and J lost 8 bases. CDR3 nucleotides: TGTGCCAGCAGCCCCGGGACAGGGGGAGAAGCTTTCTTT. As protein: CASSPGTGGEAFF.

The J gene is TRBJ2-7, the V gene TRBV7-9; TRBD2 agrees at 16 bases. The V gene's germline CDR1 is SEHNR and CDR2 FQNEAQ (reference sequence). After removal of 5 bases from V and 12 bases from J, the junction contained 16 bases not matched to a gene. This CDR3 is built from 17 residues. CDR3 residues: CASSPPGTSGRALGGYF. Here the CDR3 DNA reads TGTGCCAGCAGCCCGCCCGGGACTAGCGGGAGGGCCCTGGGCGGGTACTTC.

V and J are TRBV30 and TRBJ2-7; 8 bases are a match to TRBD2. The trim removed 6 bases at V and 0 bases at J, leaving 7 bases unmatched. In germline, CDR1 is GTSNPN, CDR2 SVGIG (reference sequence). The CDR3 loop spans 14 amino acids. In nucleotides, the CDR3 is TGTGCCTGTAGAACCGGGACTAGCTCCTACGAGCAGTACTTC. Translating gives CACRTGTSSYEQYF.

This clone has at least ten counts. This sequence joins TRBV10-2 and TRBJ1-1; a weak D match, TRBD1 (5 bases). The CDR3 has 15 residues. Germline V gene data show CDR1 as WSHSY and CDR2 as SAAADI. Trimming left V 6 bases short and J 1 base short, with 15 bases between. The CDR3 region is CASSAQGPANTEAFF. CDR3 in DNA: TGCGCCAGCAGCGCCCAGGGCCCAGCGAACACTGAAGCTTTCTTT.

The chain employs TRBV7-3 and TRBJ2-1; 8 nucleotides match TRBD2. Germline CDR1 SGHTA, CDR2 FQGTGA. V trimming: 6 bases; J trimming: 5 bases; junction bases outside the gene matches: 3. The CDR3 runs 13 residues. The CDR3 reads CASSPAGDNEQFF. The CDR3 region has the DNA TGTGCCAGCAGTCCAGCGGGAGACAATGAGCAGTTCTTC.

The chain joins TRBV9 to TRBJ2-3, with 8 bases lining up with TRBD2. This CDR3 spans 13 amino acids. Germline V lookup: CDR1 SGDLS, CDR2 YYNGEE. V was pared by 6 bases and J by 4 bases, with 4 bases of the junction left unmatched. The CDR3 sequence is CASNLAGSDTQYF. The CDR3 DNA follows: TGTGCCAGCAATCTAGCGGGTTCAGATACGCAGTATTTT.

The rearrangement links TRBV11-2 to TRBJ1-1; D perhaps matches TRBD1 (6 bases). This CDR3 spans 15 amino acids. Germline V gene lookup returns CDR1 SGHAT and CDR2 FQNNGV. The ends were cut back, 1 base at V and 10 bases at J, with 19 bases in the middle. The CDR3: CASSLAQGLGPRAFF. The CDR3, as DNA: TGTGCCAGCAGCTTAGCCCAGGGGCTGGGGCCTCGAGCTTTCTTT.

CDR3 DNA sequence: TGTGCCAGCTCCAGGACCGGGACAGGGGCCTACGAGCAGTACTTC. Residues: CASSRTGTGAYEQYF. The rearrangement uses TRBV18 and TRBJ2-7; the match to TRBD1 covers 10 bases. The junction had 7 bases not matched to a gene; V was cut back by 6 bases and J by 2 bases. This CDR3 has 15 residues. From germline, CDR1 is KGHSH and CDR2 LQKENI.

V gene TRBV29-1 combines with J gene TRBJ2-7; 13 nucleotides align to TRBD2. There are 14 residues in the CDR3. V shed 4 bases and J 12 bases; nucleotides not matched to a gene: 12. Per germline, CDR1 SQVTM and CDR2 ANQGSEA. CDR3 amino acids: CSVVPPGLAGVLYF. DNA of the CDR3: TGCAGCGTTGTACCGCCCGGACTAGCGGGAGTTCTGTACTTC.

The CDR3 nucleotides are TGTGCCACCAGTGATCAACAGAGCGGGAGCCCCCAAGAGACCCAGTACTTC. Encoded protein: CATSDQQSGSPQETQYF. The chain has TRBV24-1 and TRBJ2-5, with TRBD2 matching 8 bases. CDR1 KGHDR and CDR2 SFDVKD come from the germline V gene. This CDR3 is 17 amino acids long. Trimming removed 3 bases from V and 1 base from J; junction bases left unmatched: 9.

The chain links TRBV19 to TRBJ2-3; perhaps TRBD1 as D (6 bases). The V gene's germline CDR1 is LNHDA and CDR2 SQIVND (reference sequence). This CDR3 is built from 15 residues. V was pared by 7 bases and J by 2 bases, with 16 bases between. The DNA for the CDR3 is TGTGCCAGTACCGCGGACAGCTATCACACAGATACGCAGTATTTT. It is translated as CASTADSYHTDTQYF.

The count of this clone is one. J is TRBJ2-2 and V is TRBV7-2, with 13 bases matching TRBD2. The V gene end was trimmed by 1 base and the J gene end by 0 bases; junction bases not matched to a gene: 2. This CDR3 is built from 18 residues. Germline CDR1 reads SGHTA; CDR2 reads FQGNSA. CDR3 amino acids: CASSLVGLAGANTGELFF. The CDR3 DNA is TGTGCCAGCAGCTTAGTAGGACTAGCGGGAGCGAACACCGGGGAGCTGTTTTTT.

The rearrangement joins TRBV5-6 to TRBJ1-6; D not certain. V lost 4 bases and J 10 bases, leaving 12 bases between the germline ends. CDR1 is SGHDT, CDR2 YYEEEE, per germline. This CDR3 is built from 13 residues. Here the CDR3 reads CASSVTNDSPLHF. The CDR3 DNA is TGTGCCAGCAGCGTGACAAACGACTCACCCCTCCACTTT.